These 29 T cell receptor beta chains were sequenced from one sample in a study of blood T cell repertoires in COVID-19. TCRdb's copy holds only in-frame clones and misses some; the assay was immunoSEQ multiplex PCR. Among 70,000 to 80,000 clones listed, roughly 82% were seen once. The source material was peripheral blood. The receptor set was obtained from a man aged 45-60 years with acute or convalescent COVID-19.

J is TRBJ1-3 and V is TRBV7-2; D is undetermined. Germline V gene lookup returns CDR1 SGHTA and CDR2 FQGNSA. V shed 1 base and J shed 9 bases, with 4 bases lying between them. The CDR3 is 11 amino acids. CDR3 sequence reads: CASSLVGTIYF. CDR3 nucleotides: TGTGCCAGCAGCTTAGTCGGCACCATATATTTT.

The chain couples TRBV2 to TRBJ2-2, with TRBD2 identical over 10 bases. In germline, CDR1 is SNHLY, CDR2 FYNNEI. This CDR3 contains 16 residues. Trimming cost V 8 bases and J 0 bases; bases outside gene matches: 6. CDR3 loop: CASSIGLAANTGELFF. CDR3 DNA: TGTGCCAGCTCAATCGGACTAGCGGCGAACACCGGGGAGCTGTTTTTT.

The genes are TRBV18 and TRBJ2-7; 10 nucleotides line up with TRBD1. V gave up 8 bases and J gave up 5 bases; unmatched junction bases: 3. The CDR3 consists of 12 residues. Germline-derived CDR1 and CDR2 are KGHSH and LQKENI. As DNA, the CDR3 is TGTGCCAGCGGACAGGGGGGGGACGAGCAGTACTTC. It is translated as CASGQGGDEQYF.

This clone has a handful of counts. The same CDR3 is also encoded by other DNA sequences in this sample. The chain is built from TRBV6-5 and TRBJ1-1; D is perhaps TRBD1 (6 bases). The germline gives CDR1 MNHEY, CDR2 SVGAGI. The germline V and J ends were trimmed by 11 bases and 4 bases, with 14 bases remaining between them. There are 12 residues in the CDR3. The CDR3 DNA follows: TGTGCCTCTACGGGGGGCAGCACTGAAGCTTTCTTT. This gives the protein CASTGGSTEAFF.

This clone was seen once. This chain links TRBV9 with TRBJ2-5, with D maybe TRBD2 (6 bases). The CDR3 loop spans 14 amino acids. V was pared by 4 bases and J by 2 bases, with 12 bases between. Germline CDR1 and CDR2: SGDLS and YYNGEE. This CDR3 is CASSLGLRQETQYF. The CDR3, as DNA: TGTGCCAGCAGCCTCGGACTAAGACAAGAGACCCAGTACTTC.

V is TRBV9 and J is TRBJ1-5, with 7 nucleotides matching TRBD1. Germline V gives CDR1 SGDLS, CDR2 YYNGEE. The CDR3 is 14 residues long. V shed 4 bases, J shed 5 bases, and the junction held 6 bases outside the gene matches. CDR3 region: CASSPTGTDQPQHF. The DNA for the CDR3 is TGTGCCAGCAGCCCGACAGGGACCGATCAGCCCCAGCATTTT.

This clone has a single count. V usage is TRBV19 and J usage is TRBJ1-4; D may be TRBD1 (6 bases). CDR1 is LNHDA, CDR2 SQIVND, per germline (reference sequence). Trimming took off 5 bases at V and 8 bases at J, with 15 bases between the two ends. This CDR3 has 14 amino acids. In DNA, the CDR3 is TGTGCCAGTAGTCCAGGGGCTGGAAGGGAAAAACTGTTTTTT. Translated, it gives CASSPGAGREKLFF.

The gene calls are TRBV5-1 and TRBJ1-2; tentatively, D is TRBD1 (5 bases). Germline V gene sequence: CDR1 SGHRS, CDR2 YFSETQ. The CDR3 spans 15 residues. Trimming shortened V by 0 bases and J by 8 bases, and 17 bases separated the two germline ends. CDR3 nucleotide sequence: TGCGCCAGCAGCTTGGATGGGGGGAGGCAAGGCGGCTACACCTTC. Translated: CASSLDGGRQGGYTF.

This clone was seen once. In nucleotides, the CDR3 is TGCGCCAGCAGTGAGCCGGCGGGAGGGCAAGAGACCCAGTACTTC. Encoded protein: CASSEPAGGQETQYF. The chain employs TRBV10-2 and TRBJ2-5; TRBD2 matches at 9 bases. The V segment lost 2 bases and the J segment 2 bases; nucleotides outside the gene matches: 3. The CDR3 runs to 15 residues. CDR1 and CDR2 (germline): WSHSY, SAAADI.

This chain joins TRBV7-9 and TRBJ2-7; 7 bases match TRBD2. From germline, CDR1 is SEHNR and CDR2 FQNEAQ (reference sequence). The CDR3 sequence is 16 residues long. The junction had 11 bases not matched to a gene; V was cut back by 1 base and J by 5 bases. CDR3 nucleotides: TGTGCCAGCAGCTTAGGGCAGGGAGGGTGGAGCGACGAGCAGTACTTC. Translation gives CASSLGQGGWSDEQYF.

The gene calls are TRBV24-1 and TRBJ2-5; weak D call: TRBD1 (5 bases). Germline loops: CDR1 KGHDR, CDR2 SFDVKD. The CDR3 length is 17 residues. V was cut by 3 bases and J by 0 bases, with 16 bases left in between. The CDR3 DNA is TGTGCCACCAGTGATCCCGTCGACAGTCCGTACCAAGAGACCCAGTACTTC. Translating it yields CATSDPVDSPYQETQYF.

The chain employs TRBV7-3 and TRBJ1-1; 7 bases agree with TRBD1. The J segment lost 1 base and the V segment lost 5 bases, leaving 4 bases of the junction unmatched. From germline, CDR1 is SGHTA and CDR2 FQGTGA. This CDR3 spans 14 amino acids. CDR3 loop: CASSKDRENTEAFF. DNA of the CDR3: TGTGCCAGCAGCAAAGACAGGGAGAACACTGAAGCTTTCTTT.

The chain links TRBV29-1 to TRBJ1-1; no clear D. V lost 6 bases and J lost 5, with 19 bases in between. CDR1 is SQVTM, CDR2 ANQGSEA, per germline. CDR3 size: 14 residues. Here the CDR3 DNA reads TGCAGCGTAGCGTCTAAAATAGGTAGTACTGAAGCTTTCTTT. Translation: CSVASKIGSTEAFF.

The gene calls are TRBV7-2 and TRBJ1-1; the D gene is possibly TRBD1 (6 bases). Germline V lookup: CDR1 SGHTA, CDR2 FQGNSA. With 5 bases removed from V and 6 bases from J, the gap between germline ends came to 19 bases. The CDR3 contains 15 residues. The CDR3 sequence: CASSPSQGRLSEAFF. CDR3 in DNA: TGTGCCAGCAGCCCCAGTCAGGGGCGCTTATCTGAAGCTTTCTTT.

The V and J genes are TRBV4-2 and TRBJ2-3; 7 bases are a match to TRBD1. With 1 base clipped from V and 2 bases from J, the junction kept 6 bases outside the gene matches. This CDR3 is 16 amino acids long. The germline V gene has CDR1 LGHNA and CDR2 YNFKEQ. For the CDR3, the DNA is TGTGCCAGCAGCCAAGTAGTAGGGGGCATCACAGATACGCAGTATTTT. Amino acid sequence: CASSQVVGGITDTQYF.

This rearrangement joins TRBV4-2 to TRBJ1-4, with D tentatively TRBD1 (5 bases). CDR1 is LGHNA and CDR2 is YNFKEQ in the germline V gene. V gave up 0 bases and J gave up 10 bases, with 15 bases separating them. This CDR3 comprises 15 residues. In nucleotides, the CDR3 is TGTGCCAGCAGCCAAGAATACAGACAGTGGGGAAAACTGTTTTTT. This sequence encodes CASSQEYRQWGKLFF.

The V gene is TRBV25-1, the J gene TRBJ2-5, with a tentative D call TRBD2 (6 bases). Germline V gives CDR1 MGHDK, CDR2 SYGVNS. The CDR3 covers 15 residues. With 6 bases removed from V and 5 bases from J, the gap between germline ends came to 19 bases. The CDR3 region has the DNA TGTGCCAGCAGACCCGACTACGGGGGTGGGGAGACCCAGTACTTC. Protein product: CASRPDYGGGETQYF.

The chain employs TRBV2 and TRBJ1-5; 8 bases are shared with TRBD1. Trimming removed 4 bases from V and 5 bases from J; junction bases left unmatched: 4. The CDR3 runs to 14 residues. From germline, CDR1 is SNHLY and CDR2 FYNNEI. The CDR3 sequence is CASSVRGQDQPQHF. CDR3 DNA sequence: TGTGCCAGCAGTGTCAGGGGGCAGGATCAGCCCCAGCATTTT.

The gene calls are TRBV19 and TRBJ2-3; unclear D gene. Trimming removed 3 bases from V and 1 base from J, with 11 bases in between. This CDR3 spans 15 amino acids. Looked up from germline, CDR1 is LNHDA and CDR2 is SQIVND (reference sequence). The CDR3 nucleotides are TGTGCCAGTAGTATTTGGCAGGCCCGCACAGATACGCAGTATTTT. Translation gives CASSIWQARTDTQYF.

This rearrangement joins TRBV9 to TRBJ2-1; 14 nucleotides match TRBD2. CDR3 length: 16 amino acids. V lost 6 bases, J lost 6 bases, and 8 bases stayed unmatched. CDR1 and CDR2 from the germline V gene are SGDLS and YYNGEE. CDR3: CASNEEGLAGVNEQFF. The CDR3 nucleotides read TGTGCCAGCAACGAAGAGGGACTAGCGGGAGTCAATGAGCAGTTCTTC.

V usage is TRBV5-1 and J usage is TRBJ1-1; no firm D call. The V end lost 0 bases, the J end lost 7 bases, and 7 bases lay between the germline ends. Germline CDR1 is SGHRS and CDR2 is YFSETQ. This CDR3 is 12 amino acids long. CDR3 DNA sequence: TGCGCCAGCAGCTTGGACGGGGTTGAAGCTTTCTTT. This gives the protein CASSLDGVEAFF.

In its sample, this clone was seen once. The chain uses TRBV7-9 and TRBJ1-1; no definite D call. The CDR3 length is 14 residues. The V gene's germline CDR1 is SEHNR and CDR2 FQNEAQ (reference sequence). V was clipped by 2 bases and J by 4 bases, with 11 bases between them. The CDR3: CASSLSVRLTEAFF. The DNA for the CDR3 is TGTGCCAGCAGCTTATCGGTCAGACTCACTGAAGCTTTCTTT.

The chain carries TRBV6-1 and TRBJ2-7, with 8 bases identical to TRBD2. This CDR3 is 16 amino acids long. Germline values: CDR1 MNHNS, CDR2 SASEGT. The trim removed 2 bases at V and 2 bases at J, leaving 8 bases unmatched. CDR3 in amino acids: CASSEMGGGTPYEQYF. The CDR3 DNA reads TGTGCCAGCAGTGAAATGGGCGGGGGGACTCCCTACGAGCAGTACTTC.

This chain uses TRBV30 with TRBJ1-1; the match to TRBD1 covers 8 bases. V lost 4 bases to trimming and J lost 1 base; unmatched junction nucleotides: 5. Germline CDR1 reads GTSNPN; CDR2 reads SVGIG (reference sequence). This CDR3 comprises 14 residues. The CDR3 sequence is CAWTWGQENTEAFF. DNA of the CDR3: TGTGCCTGGACCTGGGGACAGGAGAACACTGAAGCTTTCTTT.

The chain employs TRBV28 and TRBJ1-2; D perhaps matches TRBD1 (6 bases). The germline gives CDR1 MDHEN, CDR2 SYDVKM. There are 15 residues in the CDR3. Trimming cost V 6 bases and J 6 bases, with 20 bases left between them. The CDR3, as DNA: TGTGCCAGCAGACCCCGTAAGCAGGGGCGAAATGGCTACACCTTC. It translates to CASRPRKQGRNGYTF.

The V gene is TRBV2, the J gene TRBJ2-1, with D possibly being TRBD2 (5 bases). Per germline, CDR1 SNHLY and CDR2 FYNNEI. The V end lost 6 bases, the J end lost 1 base, and 19 bases lay between the germline ends. This CDR3 comprises 17 residues. CDR3 sequence reads: CASSKRGLGASYNEQFF. In nucleotides, the CDR3 is TGTGCCAGCAGCAAGCGAGGACTGGGAGCGTCCTACAATGAGCAGTTCTTC. Full variable domain (remainder filled in from reference TRBV2 and TRBJ2-1): EPEVTQTPSHQVTQMGQEVILRCVPISNHLYFYWYRQILGQKVEFLVSFYNNEISEKSEIFDDQFSVERPDGSNFTLKIRSTKLEDSAMYFCASSKRGLGASYNEQFFGPGTRLTVL.

The rearrangement uses TRBV27 and TRBJ1-1; D uncertain. There are 15 residues in the CDR3. V was clipped by 3 bases and J by 0 bases, with 11 bases between them. Germline V gives CDR1 MNHEY, CDR2 SMNVEV (reference sequence). In DNA form, the CDR3 reads TGTGCCAGCAGTTTCCTCACACAGATGAACACTGAAGCTTTCTTT. Its protein is CASSFLTQMNTEAFF.

The chain is built from TRBV27 and TRBJ2-3, with D possibly matching TRBD1 (6 bases). The CDR3 contains 15 residues. V lost 3 bases and J lost 0, with 10 bases in between. CDR1 is MNHEY and CDR2 is SMNVEV in the germline V gene (reference sequence). The CDR3 spells CASSFGGHSTDTQYF. CDR3 coding DNA: TGTGCCAGCAGTTTTGGGGGACATAGCACAGATACGCAGTATTTT.

The chain joins TRBV6-5 to TRBJ2-1; 7 bases fit TRBD2. CDR1 is MNHEY, CDR2 SVGAGI, per germline. The CDR3 runs to 14 residues. J gave up 6 bases and V 6 bases, and 8 bases lay outside the gene matches. CDR3 DNA sequence: TGTGCCAGCAGAGTCCGGGACTACCTCAATGAGCAGTTCTTC. It specifies CASRVRDYLNEQFF.